A selection of T cell receptor beta chains follows, all from one sample in a study of monozygotic twins with inflammatory bowel disease. TCRdb reworked the 5' RACE reads into one entry per CDR3 protein, no DNA. The table gives about 140,000 distinct CDR3 sequences; the top ten clones make up 2% to 3% of it. Material: blood. These receptors originate from a human donor with ulcerative colitis or Crohn's disease, or a healthy co-twin of an affected twin (not recorded which). CDR3s include the opening cysteine and the closing phenylalanine or tryptophan. Clone size is stated in some rows and not others, as once, few, many or a class when expanded.

TRBV5-1	TRBJ2-7	-	CASSITGQAGEQYF
TRBV11-2	TRBJ1-6	-	CASSLVFGTEYNSPLHF
TRBV5-6	TRBJ2-7	-	CASSLISGDRVAYEQYF
TRBV10-3	TRBJ2-3	-	CASLAGPFTDTQYF
TRBV20-1	TRBJ2-3	-	CSARNSWGRETDTQYF
TRBV7-2	TRBJ2-3	-	CASTIAGTDTQYF
TRBV19	TRBJ2-7	-	CASGTGIFYEQYF
TRBV4-3	TRBJ2-3	-	CASSQEVGDYTDTQYF
TRBV20-1	TRBJ1-4	-	CSARVGGTNEKLFF
TRBV5-1	TRBJ2-7	-	CASSPSPGQGSYEQYF
TRBV27	TRBJ1-5	-	CASRRQTSNQPQHF
TRBV12-3/TRBV12-4	TRBJ2-5	-	CASSLARGGSGETQYF
TRBV28	TRBJ1-4	-	CASSSLGGGLEKLFF
TRBV15	TRBJ2-5	-	CATSSISGNQETQYF
TRBV5-5	TRBJ2-3	-	CASSRLAGVSDTQYF
TRBV6-1	TRBJ1-4	-	CASRRRGRGSEKLFF
TRBV20-1	TRBJ1-1	-	CSATQGGAVDTEAFF
TRBV20-1	TRBJ2-1	-	CSADFLGRSSYNEQFF
TRBV27	TRBJ1-2	-	CASSLEATGDYGYTF
TRBV6-4	TRBJ2-2	-	CASSAGGLDTGELFF
TRBV5-1	TRBJ2-1	-	CASSLTVGIYNEQFF
TRBV18	TRBJ2-5	-	CASSSNLQETQYF
TRBV5-1	TRBJ2-5	-	CASSLYGGAETQYF
TRBV7-3	TRBJ2-7	-	CASSLEGTGTYEQYF
TRBV5-1	TRBJ2-5	-	CASSLPSGQIEETQYF
TRBV5-1	TRBJ2-2	-	CASSLTGIDTGELFF
TRBV30	TRBJ2-5	-	CAWTRGGIQETQYF
TRBV20-1	TRBJ1-4	-	CSAGGAVNEKLFF
TRBV3-1	TRBJ2-7	-	CASSQAGLASVQYF
TRBV18	TRBJ1-6	-	CASSDSSYNSPLHF
TRBV5-1	TRBJ2-5	-	CASSPRGDTETQYF
TRBV5-6	TRBJ2-7	-	CASSLGLGRNYEQYF
TRBV7-2	TRBJ1-1	-	CASSLTVPWTEAFF
TRBV7-9	TRBJ2-1	-	CAGGVAVRSYNEQFF
TRBV3-1	TRBJ2-7	-	CASSQAGLNYEQYF
TRBV6-1	TRBJ2-6	-	CASRARQGITSGANVLTF
TRBV20-1	TRBJ1-5	-	CSANPGGAVGQPQHF
TRBV6-1	TRBJ2-5	-	CASKPGGRGETQYF
TRBV5-3	TRBJ1-5	-	CARSLVSGSNQPQHF
TRBV24-1	TRBJ2-2	-	CATSDLRGPNTGELFF
TRBV20-1	TRBJ2-7	-	CSARARGTGSYEQYF
TRBV5-1	TRBJ2-7	-	CASSRTGTGLDEQYF
TRBV25-1	TRBJ1-3	-	CASSDQGDGNTIYF
TRBV5-1	TRBJ2-7	-	CASSLWGQGFSYEQYF
TRBV20-1	TRBJ1-6	-	CSAPEREGALTNSPLHF
TRBV7-2	TRBJ2-4	-	CASSLAGQGIAKNIQYF
TRBV5-1	TRBJ2-1	-	CASSLPLGAGNEQFF
TRBV20-1	TRBJ2-1	medium-sized	CSAIGIPPDPEQFF
TRBV4-1	TRBJ1-2	-	CASSQVGGFRGYTF
TRBV20-1	TRBJ2-1	-	CGAKGQNNEQFF
TRBV28	TRBJ1-3	-	CASSSPTGPGNTIYF
TRBV28	TRBJ2-5	-	CASSSPGRERQTQYF